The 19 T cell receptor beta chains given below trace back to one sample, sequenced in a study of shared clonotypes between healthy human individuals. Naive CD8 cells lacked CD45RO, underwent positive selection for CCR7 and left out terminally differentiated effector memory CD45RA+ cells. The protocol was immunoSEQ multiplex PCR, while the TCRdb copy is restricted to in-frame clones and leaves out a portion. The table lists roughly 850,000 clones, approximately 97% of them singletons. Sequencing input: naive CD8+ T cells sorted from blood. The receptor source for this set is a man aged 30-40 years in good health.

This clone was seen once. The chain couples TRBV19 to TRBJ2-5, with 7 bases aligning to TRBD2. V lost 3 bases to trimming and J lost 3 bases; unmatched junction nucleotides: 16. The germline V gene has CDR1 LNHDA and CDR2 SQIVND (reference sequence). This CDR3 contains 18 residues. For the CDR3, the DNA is TGTGCCAGTAGTATGGCCCCCGTTGGGGGAGGGCTGGAAGAGACCCAGTACTTC. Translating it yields CASSMAPVGGGLEETQYF.

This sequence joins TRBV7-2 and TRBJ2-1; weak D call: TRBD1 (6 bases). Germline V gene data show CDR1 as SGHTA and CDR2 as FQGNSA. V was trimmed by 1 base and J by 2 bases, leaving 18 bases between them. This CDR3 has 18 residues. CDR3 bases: TGTGCCAGCAGCTTAGTCAGCTCTCCGGACAGTCCCTACAATGAGCAGTTCTTC. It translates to CASSLVSSPDSPYNEQFF.

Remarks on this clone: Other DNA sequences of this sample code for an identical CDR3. The CDR3 DNA is TGTGCCAGCAGTGTGGACAGGGTCTCCTACGAGCAGTACTTC. Translated, it gives CASSVDRVSYEQYF. This rearrangement joins TRBV27 to TRBJ2-7; 8 nucleotides match TRBD1. The CDR3 runs to 14 residues. Germline values: CDR1 MNHEY, CDR2 SMNVEV (reference sequence). V lost 5 bases, J lost 0 bases, and 3 bases stayed unmatched.

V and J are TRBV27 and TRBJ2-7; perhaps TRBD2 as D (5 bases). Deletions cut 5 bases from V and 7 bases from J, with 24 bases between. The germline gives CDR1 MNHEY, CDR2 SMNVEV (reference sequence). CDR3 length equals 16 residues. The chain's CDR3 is CASSGAASPPLMEQYF. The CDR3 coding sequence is TGTGCCAGCAGTGGAGCCGCTAGCCCCCCCCTCATGGAGCAGTACTTC.

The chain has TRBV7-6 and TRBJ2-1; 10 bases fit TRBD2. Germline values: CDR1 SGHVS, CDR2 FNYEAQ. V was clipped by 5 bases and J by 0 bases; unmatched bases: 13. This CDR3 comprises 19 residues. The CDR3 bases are TGTGCCAGCAGCCTTCTTAGGGGAGCTAGCGGGAGCTCCTACAATGAGCAGTTCTTC. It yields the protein CASSLLRGASGSSYNEQFF. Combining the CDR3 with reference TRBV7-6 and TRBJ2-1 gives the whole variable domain GAGVSQSPRYKVTKRGQDVALRCDPISGHVSLYWYRQALGQGPEFLTYFNYEAQQDKSGLPNDRFSAERPEGSISTLTIQRTEQRDSAMYRCASSLLRGASGSSYNEQFFGPGTRLTVL.

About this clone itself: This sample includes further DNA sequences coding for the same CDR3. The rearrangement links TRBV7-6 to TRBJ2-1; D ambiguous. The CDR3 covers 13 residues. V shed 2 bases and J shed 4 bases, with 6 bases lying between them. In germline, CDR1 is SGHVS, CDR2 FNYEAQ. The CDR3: CASSLSQYNEQFF. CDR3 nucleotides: TGTGCCAGCAGCTTATCACAGTACAATGAGCAGTTCTTC.

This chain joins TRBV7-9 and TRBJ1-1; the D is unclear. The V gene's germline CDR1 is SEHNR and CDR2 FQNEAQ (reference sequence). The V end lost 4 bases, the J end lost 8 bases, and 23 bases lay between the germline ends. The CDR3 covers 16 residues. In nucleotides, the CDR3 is TGTGCCAGCAGCTCATCCCTGGGCAGATTGCGTGTGGAAGCTTTCTTT. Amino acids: CASSSSLGRLRVEAFF. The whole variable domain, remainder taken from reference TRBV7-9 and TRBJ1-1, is DTGVSQNPRHKITKRGQNVTFRCDPISEHNRLYWYRQTLGQGPEFLTYFQNEAQLEKSRLLSDRFSAERPKGSFSTLEIQRTEQGDSAMYLCASSSSLGRLRVEAFFGQGTRLTVV.

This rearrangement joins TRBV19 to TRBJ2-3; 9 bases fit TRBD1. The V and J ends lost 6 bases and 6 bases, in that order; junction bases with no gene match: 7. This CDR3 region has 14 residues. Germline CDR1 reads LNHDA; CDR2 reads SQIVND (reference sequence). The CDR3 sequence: CASRIGTGTDTQYF. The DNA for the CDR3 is TGTGCCAGTAGAATCGGGACAGGGACGGATACGCAGTATTTT.

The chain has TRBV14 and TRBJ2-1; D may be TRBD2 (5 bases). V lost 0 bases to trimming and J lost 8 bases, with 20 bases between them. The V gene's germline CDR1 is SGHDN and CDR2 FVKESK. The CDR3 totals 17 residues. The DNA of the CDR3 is TGTGCCAGCAGCCAAGAGGTCCTTGATAGCGTTTCCCATGAGCAGTTCTTC. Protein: CASSQEVLDSVSHEQFF.

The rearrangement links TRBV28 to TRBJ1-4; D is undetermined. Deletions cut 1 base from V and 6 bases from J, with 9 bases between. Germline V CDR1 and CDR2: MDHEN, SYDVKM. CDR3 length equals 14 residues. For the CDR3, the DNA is TGTGCCAGCAGTTTATTAGGGAGGGATGAAAAACTGTTTTTT. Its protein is CASSLLGRDEKLFF.

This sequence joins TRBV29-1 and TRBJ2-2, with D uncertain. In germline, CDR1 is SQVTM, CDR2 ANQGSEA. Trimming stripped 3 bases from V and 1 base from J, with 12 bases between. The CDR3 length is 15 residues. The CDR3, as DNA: TGCAGCGTTGAGGCGGCCCATCTGAACACCGGGGAGCTGTTTTTT. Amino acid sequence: CSVEAAHLNTGELFF.

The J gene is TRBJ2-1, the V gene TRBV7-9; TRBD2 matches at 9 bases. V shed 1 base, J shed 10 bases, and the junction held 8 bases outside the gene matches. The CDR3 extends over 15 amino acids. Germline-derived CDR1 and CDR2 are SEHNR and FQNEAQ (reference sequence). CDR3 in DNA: TGTGCCAGCAGCTTAGATCCAGCGGGAGGATGGGAGCAGTTCTTC. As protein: CASSLDPAGGWEQFF.

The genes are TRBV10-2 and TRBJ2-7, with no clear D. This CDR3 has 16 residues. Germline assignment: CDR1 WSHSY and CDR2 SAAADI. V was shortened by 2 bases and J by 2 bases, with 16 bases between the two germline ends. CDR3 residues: CASSEARGRGPYEQYF. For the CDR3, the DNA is TGCGCCAGCAGTGAGGCGAGAGGACGAGGACCCTACGAGCAGTACTTC.

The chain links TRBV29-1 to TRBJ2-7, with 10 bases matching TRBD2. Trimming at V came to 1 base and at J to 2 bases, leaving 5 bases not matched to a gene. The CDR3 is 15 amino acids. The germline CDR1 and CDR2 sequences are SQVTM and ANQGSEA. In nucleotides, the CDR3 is TGCAGCGTTGAAGCAGGACTAGCGGAGACCTACGAGCAGTACTTC. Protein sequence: CSVEAGLAETYEQYF.

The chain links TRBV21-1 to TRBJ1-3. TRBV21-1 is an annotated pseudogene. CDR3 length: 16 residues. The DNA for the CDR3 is TGTGCCAGCAGCAAATGGTCTAGGGGGGGAGGAAACACCATATATTTT. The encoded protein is CASSKWSRGGGNTIYF.

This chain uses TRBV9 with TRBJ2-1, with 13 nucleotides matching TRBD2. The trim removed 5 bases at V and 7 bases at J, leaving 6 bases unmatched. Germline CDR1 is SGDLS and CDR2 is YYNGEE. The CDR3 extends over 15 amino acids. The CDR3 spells CASSLGLAGKNEQFF. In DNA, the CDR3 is TGTGCCAGCAGTTTGGGACTAGCGGGAAAAAATGAGCAGTTCTTC.

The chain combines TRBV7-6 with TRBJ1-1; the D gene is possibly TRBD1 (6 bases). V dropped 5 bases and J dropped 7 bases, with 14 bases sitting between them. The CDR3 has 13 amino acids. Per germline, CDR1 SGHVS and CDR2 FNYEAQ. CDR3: CASSLRDKLEAFF. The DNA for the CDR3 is TGTGCCAGCAGCCTGCGGGACAAACTTGAAGCTTTCTTT.

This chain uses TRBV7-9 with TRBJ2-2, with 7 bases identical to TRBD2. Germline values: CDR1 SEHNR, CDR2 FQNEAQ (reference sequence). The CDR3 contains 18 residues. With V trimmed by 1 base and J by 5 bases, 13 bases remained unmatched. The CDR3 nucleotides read TGTGCCAGCAGCTTAGGTCGGGCGGGAGTTTCTCAGACCGGGGAGCTGTTTTTT. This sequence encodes CASSLGRAGVSQTGELFF.

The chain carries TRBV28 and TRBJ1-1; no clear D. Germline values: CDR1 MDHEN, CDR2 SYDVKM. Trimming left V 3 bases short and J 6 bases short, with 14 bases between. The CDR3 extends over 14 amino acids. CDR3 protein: CASSFQFGYPEAFF. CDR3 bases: TGTGCCAGCAGTTTCCAGTTTGGGTACCCTGAAGCTTTCTTT.